This TCR beta chain was recovered during a study of shared T cell receptors in the human thymus. Clones were sequenced by immunoSEQ multiplex PCR, and TCRdb holds only the in-frame ones, with some missing. The sample lists hundreds of thousands of clones, just under 95% occurring once. V shed 4 bases, J shed 7 bases, and the junction held 20 bases outside the gene matches. CDR3 length equals 20 residues. From germline, CDR1 is MNHEY and CDR2 SMNVEV (reference sequence). This chain uses TRBV27 with TRBJ2-1, with 12 bases lining up with TRBD2. The sequence was obtained from a human donor. Sequenced sample: thymocytes. CDR3 protein: CASSSHSSGRAIYTLNEQFF. CDR3 coding DNA: TGTGCCAGCAGTTCGCATTCTAGCGGGAGGGCCATCTATACATTGAATGAGCAGTTCTTC.